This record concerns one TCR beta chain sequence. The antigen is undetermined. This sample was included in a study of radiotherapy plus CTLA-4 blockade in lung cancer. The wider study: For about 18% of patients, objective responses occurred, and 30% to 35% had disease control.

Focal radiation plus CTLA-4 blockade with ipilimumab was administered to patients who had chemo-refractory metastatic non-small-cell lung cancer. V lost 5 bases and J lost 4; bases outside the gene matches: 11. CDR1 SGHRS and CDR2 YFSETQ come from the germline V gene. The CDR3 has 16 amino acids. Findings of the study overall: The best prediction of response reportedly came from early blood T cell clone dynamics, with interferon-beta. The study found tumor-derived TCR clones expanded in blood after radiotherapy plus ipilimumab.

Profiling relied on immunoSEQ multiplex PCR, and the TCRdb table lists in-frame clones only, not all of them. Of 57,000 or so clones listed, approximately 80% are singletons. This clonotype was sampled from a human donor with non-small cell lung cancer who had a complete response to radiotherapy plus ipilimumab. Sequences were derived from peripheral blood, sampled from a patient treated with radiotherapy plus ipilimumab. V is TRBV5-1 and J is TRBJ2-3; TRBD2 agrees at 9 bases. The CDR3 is CASRPGTSLTSDTQYF. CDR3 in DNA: TGCGCCAGCAGACCAGGGACTAGCCTGACCTCAGATACGCAGTATTTT.